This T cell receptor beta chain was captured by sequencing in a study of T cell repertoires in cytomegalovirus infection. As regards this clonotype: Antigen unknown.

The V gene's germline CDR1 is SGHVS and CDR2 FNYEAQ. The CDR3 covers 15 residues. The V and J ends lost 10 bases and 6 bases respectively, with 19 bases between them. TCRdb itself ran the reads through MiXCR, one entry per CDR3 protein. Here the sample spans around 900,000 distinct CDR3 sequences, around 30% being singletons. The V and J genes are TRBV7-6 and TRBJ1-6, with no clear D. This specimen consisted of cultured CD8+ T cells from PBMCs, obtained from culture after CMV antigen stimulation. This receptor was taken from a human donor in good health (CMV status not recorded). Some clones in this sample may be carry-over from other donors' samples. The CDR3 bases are TGTGCCATAAAAACAGCAGCCCAGATTAATTCACCCCTCCACTTT. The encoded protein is CAIKTAAQINSPLHF.